The source of this T cell receptor beta chain is a study of monozygotic twins with inflammatory bowel disease. General study results and limits: Inverse Simpson values showed less TCRbeta diversity in IBD patients than in their healthy co-twins.

A remark on this clonotype: The antigen is unknown.

Total RNA amounting to roughly 3.5 ug went into each TCR library. TCRdb re-called the 5' RACE reads, yielding one record per CDR3 amino acid sequence without DNA. Seen in this sample are approximately 400,000 distinct CDR3 sequences; the ten most common clones hold around 2.3%. Sequencing used blood. This sequence originates from a human donor with ulcerative colitis or Crohn's disease, or a healthy co-twin of an affected twin (not recorded which).

This CDR3 is CSAWADRANEKLFF. V and J are TRBV20-1 and TRBJ1-4; the D gene TCRdb calls, TRBD1, cannot be checked with no DNA. This CDR3 has 14 residues. Germline loops: CDR1 DFQATT, CDR2 SNEGSKA (reference sequence).